This T cell receptor (beta chain) appears in the sequencing data of a study of STAT5B mutations in CD4+ large granular lymphocyte leukemia. Whole-study findings and limits: Without putative leukemic clones, patient CD4-sorted repertoires remained more clonal than healthy CD4+ repertoires. TRBV06-family usage was enriched in top patient clones (8/27) versus controls (2/35).

Germline V gives CDR1 MNHEY, CDR2 SMNVEV (reference sequence). The length of the CDR3 is 13 residues. J was trimmed by 10 bases and V by 5 bases; bases with no gene match: 8. On this clone: Its specificity is unknown.

Assay used: immunoSEQ multiplex PCR; TCRdb lists only in-frame clones, some missing. Of 15,000 to 25,000 clones listed, 65% to 85% are singletons. The TCR comes from a human donor in good health. The chain joins TRBV27 to TRBJ2-1; 7 bases map to TRBD2. Sequenced: CD4+ T cells from blood buffy coats. The CDR3 loop reads CASSPGTTREQFF. CDR3 DNA: TGTGCCAGCAGTCCTGGGACTACCAGAGAGCAGTTCTTC.